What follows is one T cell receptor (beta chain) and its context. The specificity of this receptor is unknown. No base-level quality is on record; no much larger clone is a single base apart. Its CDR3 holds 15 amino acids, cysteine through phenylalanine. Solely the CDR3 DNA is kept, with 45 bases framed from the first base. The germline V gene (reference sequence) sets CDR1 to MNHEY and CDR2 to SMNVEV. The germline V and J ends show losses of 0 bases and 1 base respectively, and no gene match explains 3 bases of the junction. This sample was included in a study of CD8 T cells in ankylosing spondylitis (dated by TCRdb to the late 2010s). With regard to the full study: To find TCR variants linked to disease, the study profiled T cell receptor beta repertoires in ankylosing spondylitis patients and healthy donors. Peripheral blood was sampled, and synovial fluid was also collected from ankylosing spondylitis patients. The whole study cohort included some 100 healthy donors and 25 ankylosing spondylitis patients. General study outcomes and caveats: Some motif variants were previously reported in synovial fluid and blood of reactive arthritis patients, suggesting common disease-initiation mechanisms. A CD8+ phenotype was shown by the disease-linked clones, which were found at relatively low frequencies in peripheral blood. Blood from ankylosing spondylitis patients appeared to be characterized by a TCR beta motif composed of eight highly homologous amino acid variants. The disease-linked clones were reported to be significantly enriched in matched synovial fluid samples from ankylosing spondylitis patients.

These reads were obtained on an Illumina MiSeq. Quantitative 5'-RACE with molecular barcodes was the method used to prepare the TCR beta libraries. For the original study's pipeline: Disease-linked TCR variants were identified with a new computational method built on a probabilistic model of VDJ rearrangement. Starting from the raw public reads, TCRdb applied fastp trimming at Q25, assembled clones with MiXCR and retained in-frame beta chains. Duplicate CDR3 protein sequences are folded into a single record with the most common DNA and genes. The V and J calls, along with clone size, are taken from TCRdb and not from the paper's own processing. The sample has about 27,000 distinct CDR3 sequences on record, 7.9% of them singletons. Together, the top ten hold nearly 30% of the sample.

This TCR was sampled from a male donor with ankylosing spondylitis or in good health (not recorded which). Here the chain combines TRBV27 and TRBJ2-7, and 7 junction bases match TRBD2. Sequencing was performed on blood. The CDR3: CASSLSASGSYEQYF. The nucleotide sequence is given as TGTGCCAGCAGTTTATCGGCTAGCGGTTCCTACGAGCAGTACTTC.